The present T cell receptor (beta chain) was sequenced within a study of CD8+ T cells in alopecia areata. Study-wide results and limits: Whereas mice showed it more clearly, TCR sharing across patients was murkier, possibly because of HLA. Elevated clonality characterized lesional scalp relative to normal scalp, particularly in alopecia totalis/universalis.

Extracted RNA was reverse transcribed into cDNA, the sequencing template. Profiled with immunoSEQ multiplex PCR; TCRdb holds only in-frame clones, not every one. The repertoire includes approximately 82,000 clones, roughly 51% of them detected once, and 5.7% sits in the top ten. A word on this clone: Its antigen is undetermined.

Samples from alopecia areata patients were lesional scalp punch biopsies and peripheral blood. T lymphocytes (CD4+ and CD8+) were sorted from PBMCs. The TCR comes from a human donor with alopecia areata. Specimen: NKG2D-high CD8+ T cells sorted from blood.

The CDR3: CSVETKHSGANVLTF. The CDR3 nucleotides are TGCAGCGTTGAAACGAAACACTCTGGGGCCAACGTCCTGACTTTC. V gene TRBV29-1 combines with J gene TRBJ2-6; D gene unclear. CDR3 length: 15 residues. Germline V gene lookup returns CDR1 SQVTM and CDR2 ANQGSEA. V was trimmed by 2 bases and J by 0 bases, leaving 8 bases between them.